The clone carrying this T cell receptor beta chain has a handful of counts. Antigen specificity is unknown. Together with a sample-barcoded 5' primer, a J-beta primer mix was included in a second PCR lasting roughly 6 to 12 cycles. TCRdb processed the 5' RACE reads anew with MiXCR; each CDR3 protein has one entry. This sample has 1.5 million to 2 million distinct CDR3 sequences; approximately 30% occur once, and the top ten carry approximately 7.7%. These data belong to a study of blood T cells in healthy people across ages. Study-level points and caveats: It was held that the diversity estimates obtained from one million T cells were underestimates. Observed TCR beta diversity per million T cells went down as age went up. This fall followed a roughly linear course with age.

The source of this sequence is a young woman in good health. Specimen: blood.

The CDR3 loop is CASGPDRGARSGANVLTF. DNA for the CDR3: TGTGCTAGTGGCCCGGACAGGGGCGCACGCTCTGGGGCCAACGTCCTGACTTTC. The chain recombines TRBV12-5 with TRBJ2-6; TRBD1 aligns across 9 bases. CDR3 length equals 18 residues. Germline CDR1 and CDR2: LGHNT and FRNRAP. Unmatched junction bases numbered 9, after V lost 6 bases and J lost 0 bases.